These 17 T cell receptor beta chains share one sample of origin, sequenced in a study of blood T cell repertoires in COVID-19. Only in-frame clones appear in the TCRdb table, and some are missing; sequencing was by immunoSEQ multiplex PCR. The sample yields some 88,000 clones, more than 75% seen once. The sequencing sample was made of peripheral blood. Source of these receptors: a human donor in a cohort sampled during active COVID-19.

The gene calls are TRBV20-1 and TRBJ2-3; TRBD1 is a possible D gene (6 bases). CDR1 DFQATT and CDR2 SNEGSKA come from the germline V gene (reference sequence). CDR3 length: 11 residues. CDR3 residues: CSGPQGDTQYF. Written as DNA, the CDR3 is TGCAGCGGACCGCAGGGGGATACGCAGTATTTT.

The V and J genes are TRBV10-2 and TRBJ2-3; 10 positions match TRBD2. J was trimmed by 0 bases and V by 7 bases; bases with no gene match: 10. Looked up from germline, CDR1 is WSHSY and CDR2 is SAAADI. This CDR3 contains 17 residues. The CDR3 DNA reads TGCGCCAGCATGATGAGACTAGCGGGCCTTAGCACAGATACGCAGTATTTT. Translation gives CASMMRLAGLSTDTQYF.

The gene calls are TRBV7-2 and TRBJ2-2; 7 nucleotides match TRBD2. The CDR3 runs 14 residues. Germline CDR1 reads SGHTA; CDR2 reads FQGNSA. With 5 bases clipped from V and 2 bases from J, the junction kept 2 bases outside the gene matches. The CDR3: CASSRGSNTGELFF. The CDR3 coding sequence is TGTGCCAGCAGCCGCGGGAGTAACACCGGGGAGCTGTTTTTT.

The CDR3 loop is CASSSGQADNEQFF. CDR3 in DNA: TGTGCCAGCAGTTCGGGACAGGCGGACAATGAGCAGTTCTTC. The chain combines TRBV6-5 with TRBJ2-1; 8 bases fit TRBD1. The CDR3 length is 14 residues. Trimming at V came to 4 bases and at J to 5 bases, leaving 4 bases not matched to a gene. Germline CDR1 MNHEY, CDR2 SVGAGI.

This sequence joins TRBV6-5 and TRBJ1-5; a possible D gene is TRBD1 (6 bases). The CDR3 has 16 amino acids. V was cut by 4 bases and J by 0 bases, with 13 bases left in between. Germline assignment: CDR1 MNHEY and CDR2 SVGAGI. The CDR3 loop reads CASSFRTALSNQPQHF. DNA for the CDR3: TGTGCCAGCAGTTTCCGGACAGCACTTAGCAATCAGCCCCAGCATTTT.

The rearrangement links TRBV5-6 to TRBJ2-2; 12 positions agree with TRBD2. Germline V gene data show CDR1 as SGHDT and CDR2 as YYEEEE. V lost 4 bases to trimming and J lost 4 bases; unmatched junction nucleotides: 8. The CDR3 consists of 17 residues. The CDR3, as DNA: TGTGCCAGCAGCCGATATCAGACTAGCGGGGGCACCGGGGAGCTGTTTTTT. Translating it yields CASSRYQTSGGTGELFF.

This chain joins TRBV7-8 and TRBJ1-1; D unclear. V was clipped by 0 bases and J by 5 bases, with 16 bases between them. The V gene's germline CDR1 is SGHVS and CDR2 FQNEAQ. CDR3 size: 16 residues. The chain's CDR3 is CASSLAGVVSGTEAFF. The CDR3 nucleotides read TGTGCCAGCAGCTTAGCCGGGGTCGTATCGGGAACTGAAGCTTTCTTT. Drawing the rest from reference TRBV7-8 and TRBJ1-1, the complete variable domain is GAGVSQSPRYKVAKRGQDVALRCDPISGHVSLFWYQQALGQGPEFLTYFQNEAQLDKSGLPSDRFFAERPEGSVSTLKIQRTQQEDSAVYLCASSLAGVVSGTEAFFGQGTRLTVV.

The genes are TRBV29-1 and TRBJ1-1, with D hard to call. This CDR3 has 12 amino acids. CDR1 is SQVTM and CDR2 is ANQGSEA in the germline V gene. Trimming took 7 bases from V and 1 from J, leaving 10 bases between them. CDR3 coding DNA: TGCAGCGCCATAAGGAGGAACACTGAAGCTTTCTTT. Its protein product is CSAIRRNTEAFF.

The rearrangement joins TRBV6-5 to TRBJ2-1; 9 nucleotides agree with TRBD1. The CDR3 runs to 13 residues. CDR1 and CDR2 (germline): MNHEY, SVGAGI. V lost 9 bases, J lost 9 bases, and 9 bases stayed unmatched. For the CDR3, the DNA is TGTGCCAGTACCGGGACAGGGTTAAGTGAGCAGTTCTTC. Translation gives CASTGTGLSEQFF.

V is TRBV28 and J is TRBJ2-7; 10 bases agree with TRBD1. Germline values: CDR1 MDHEN, CDR2 SYDVKM. The CDR3 spans 16 residues. J gave up 2 bases and V 6 bases, and 10 bases lay outside the gene matches. The DNA for the CDR3 is TGTGCCAGCAGACAGATCGGACAGGGGGGCACCTACGAGCAGTACTTC. Protein product: CASRQIGQGGTYEQYF.

This clone was seen only a few times. The chain links TRBV6-5 to TRBJ2-6; D gene ambiguous. The CDR3 totals 15 residues. The ends were cut back, 2 bases at V and 0 bases at J, with 5 bases in the middle. Germline CDR1 MNHEY, CDR2 SVGAGI. The DNA of the CDR3 is TGTGCCAGCAGTTACGGCGGCTCTGGGGCCAACGTCCTGACTTTC. Amino acids: CASSYGGSGANVLTF.

The V gene is TRBV2, the J gene TRBJ1-4, with D tentatively TRBD1 (5 bases). Trimming pared 1 base from V and 6 bases from J, leaving 12 bases between. The germline V gene has CDR1 SNHLY and CDR2 FYNNEI. CDR3 length: 15 residues. DNA for the CDR3: TGTGCCAGCAGTGAAGGCCGGGGGATTGATGAAAAACTGTTTTTT. It translates to CASSEGRGIDEKLFF.

This chain links TRBV6-5 with TRBJ2-7, with D maybe TRBD2 (5 bases). Looked up from germline, CDR1 is MNHEY and CDR2 is SVGAGI. The CDR3 loop spans 13 amino acids. V was pared by 6 bases and J by 0 bases, with 9 bases between. The CDR3 nucleotides are TGTGCCAGCAGAGAGGGCAGCTCCTACGAGCAGTACTTC. Amino acid sequence: CASREGSSYEQYF.

This sequence joins TRBV5-1 and TRBJ2-3, with 7 bases lining up with TRBD2. Germline CDR1 reads SGHRS; CDR2 reads YFSETQ. V was clipped by 4 bases and J by 2 bases; unmatched bases: 13. The CDR3 has 17 amino acids. In DNA, the CDR3 is TGCGCCAGCAGCGTACCAACTAGCGCAGAGATCACAGATACGCAGTATTTT. This translates into CASSVPTSAEITDTQYF.

V usage is TRBV9 and J usage is TRBJ1-2; D is possibly TRBD1 (5 bases). Trimming removed 0 bases from V and 2 bases from J, with 8 bases in between. Germline V gives CDR1 SGDLS, CDR2 YYNGEE. The CDR3 loop spans 14 amino acids. CDR3 sequence: CASSVGKGNYGYTF. The DNA for the CDR3 is TGTGCCAGCAGCGTAGGAAAGGGGAACTATGGCTACACCTTC.

J is TRBJ2-7 and V is TRBV11-3; D remains unclear. This CDR3 comprises 15 residues. Germline V gives CDR1 SGHNT, CDR2 YENEEA. The V end lost 6 bases, the J end lost 3 bases, and 18 bases lay between the germline ends. CDR3 region: CASRYRVSPYYEQYF. CDR3 DNA sequence: TGTGCCAGCAGATACCGGGTATCCCCCTACTACGAGCAGTACTTC. The variable domain in full, with the rest retrieved from reference TRBV11-3 and TRBJ2-7, is EAGVVQSPRYKIIEKKQPVAFWCNPISGHNTLYWYLQNLGQGPELLIRYENEEAVDDSQLPKDRFSAERLKGVDSTLKIQPAELGDSAVYLCASRYRVSPYYEQYFGPGTRLTVT.

V usage is TRBV7-3 and J usage is TRBJ2-1; 8 nucleotides line up with TRBD1. CDR1 and CDR2 (germline): SGHTA, FQGTGA. The CDR3 runs to 16 residues. Unmatched junction bases numbered 6, after V lost 5 bases and J lost 0 bases. The CDR3 nucleotides are TGTGCCAGCAGCCAGGGGACAGGCGACTCCTACAATGAGCAGTTCTTC. It yields the protein CASSQGTGDSYNEQFF.